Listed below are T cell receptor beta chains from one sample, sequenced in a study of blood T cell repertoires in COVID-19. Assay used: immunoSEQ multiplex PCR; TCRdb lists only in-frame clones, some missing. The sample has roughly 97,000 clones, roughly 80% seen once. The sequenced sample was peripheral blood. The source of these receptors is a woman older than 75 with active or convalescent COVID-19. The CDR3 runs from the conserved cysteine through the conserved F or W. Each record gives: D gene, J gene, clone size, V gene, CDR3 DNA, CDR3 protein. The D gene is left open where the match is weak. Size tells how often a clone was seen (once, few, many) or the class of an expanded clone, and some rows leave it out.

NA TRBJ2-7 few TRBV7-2 TGTGCCAGCAGCTTAGAACGAGACTACGAGCAGTACTTC CASSLERDYEQYF
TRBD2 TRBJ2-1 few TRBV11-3 TGTGCCAGCAGCTTACAAATCCGGGGGGGAAGCTACAATGAGCAGTTCTTC CASSLQIRGGSYNEQFF
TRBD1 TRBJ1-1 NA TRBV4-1 TGCGCCAGCAGCTCCGAAAGGGGGCTGGGGGAAGCTTTCTTT CASSSERGLGEAFF
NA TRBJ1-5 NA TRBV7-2 TGTGCCAGCAGCATACCAGGGTCAGGTCAGCCCCAGCATTTT CASSIPGSGQPQHF
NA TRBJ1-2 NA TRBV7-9 TGTGCCAGCAGCTTAGGGCGGGGGGACTATGGCTACACCTTC CASSLGRGDYGYTF
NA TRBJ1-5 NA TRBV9 TGTGCCAGCAGCCCAGGGGACTATAGCAATCAGCCCCAGCATTTT CASSPGDYSNQPQHF
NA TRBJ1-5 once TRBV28 TGTGCCGCGGAGGAGCAGGGGACATATCAGCCCCAGCATTTT CAAEEQGTYQPQHF
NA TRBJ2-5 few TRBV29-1 TGCAGCGTCCCAAAAGGGGGACACAAGACCCAGTACTTC CSVPKGGHKTQYF
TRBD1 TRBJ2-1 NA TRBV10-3 TGTGCCATCAGCGACAGGGTCTGGAATGAGCAGTTCTTC CAISDRVWNEQFF
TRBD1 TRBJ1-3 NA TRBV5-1 TGCGCCAGTTCGGACAGGGGGAGTGGAAACACCATATATTTT CASSDRGSGNTIYF
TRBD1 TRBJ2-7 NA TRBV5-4 TGTGCCAGCAGCCCAACGTGGACAGGGGCCTACGAGCAGTACTTC CASSPTWTGAYEQYF
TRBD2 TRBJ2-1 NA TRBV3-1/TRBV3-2 TGTGCCAGCAGCCAGCATAGCGGGGGGAATGAGCAGTTCTTC CASSQHSGGNEQFF
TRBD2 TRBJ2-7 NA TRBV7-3 TGTGCCAGCAGCGGGACTAAACCTCGGGAGCAGTACTTC CASSGTKPREQYF
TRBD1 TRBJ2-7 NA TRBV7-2 TGTGCCAGCAGCCTTACAGGGGGCTCCTACTACGAGCAGTACTTC CASSLTGGSYYEQYF